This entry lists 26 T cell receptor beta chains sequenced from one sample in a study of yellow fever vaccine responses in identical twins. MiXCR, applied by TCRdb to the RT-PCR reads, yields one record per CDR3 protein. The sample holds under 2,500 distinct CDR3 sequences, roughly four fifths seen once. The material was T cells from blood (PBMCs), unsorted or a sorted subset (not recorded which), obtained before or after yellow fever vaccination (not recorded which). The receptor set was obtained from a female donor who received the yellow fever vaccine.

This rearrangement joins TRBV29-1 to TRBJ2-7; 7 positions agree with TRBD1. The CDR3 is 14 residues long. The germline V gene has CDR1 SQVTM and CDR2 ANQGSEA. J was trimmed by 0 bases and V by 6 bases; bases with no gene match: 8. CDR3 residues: CSVVQGLSSYEQYF. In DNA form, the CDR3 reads TGCAGCGTAGTACAGGGGCTGAGCTCCTACGAGCAGTACTTC.

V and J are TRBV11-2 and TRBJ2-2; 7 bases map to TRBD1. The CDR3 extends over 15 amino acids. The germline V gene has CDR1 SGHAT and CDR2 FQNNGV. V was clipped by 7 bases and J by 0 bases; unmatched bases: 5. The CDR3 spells CASNPDRANTGELFF. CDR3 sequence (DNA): TGTGCCAGCAACCCAGACAGGGCGAACACCGGGGAGCTGTTTTTT.

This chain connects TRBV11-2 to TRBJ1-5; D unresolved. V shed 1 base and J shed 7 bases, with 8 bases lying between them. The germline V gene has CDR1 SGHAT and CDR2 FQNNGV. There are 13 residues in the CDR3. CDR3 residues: CASSLGGDQPQHF. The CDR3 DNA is TGTGCCAGCAGCTTAGGAGGTGACCAGCCCCAGCATTTT.

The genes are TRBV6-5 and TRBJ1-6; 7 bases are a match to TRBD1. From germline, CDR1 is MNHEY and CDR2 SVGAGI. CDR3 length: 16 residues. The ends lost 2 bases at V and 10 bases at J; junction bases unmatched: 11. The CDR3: CASSYDFPDRRSPLHF. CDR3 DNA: TGTGCCAGCAGTTACGATTTTCCGGACAGGCGGTCACCCCTCCACTTT.

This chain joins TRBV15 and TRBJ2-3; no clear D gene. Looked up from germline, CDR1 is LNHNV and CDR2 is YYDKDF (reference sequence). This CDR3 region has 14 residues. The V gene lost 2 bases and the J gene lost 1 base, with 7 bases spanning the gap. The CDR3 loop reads CATSRPQRTDTQYF. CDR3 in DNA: TGTGCCACCAGCAGACCCCAGCGCACAGATACGCAGTATTTT.

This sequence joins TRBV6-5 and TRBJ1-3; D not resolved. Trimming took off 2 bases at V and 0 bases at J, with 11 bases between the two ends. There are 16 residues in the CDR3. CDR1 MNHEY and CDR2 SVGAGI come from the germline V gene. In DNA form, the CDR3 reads TGTGCCAGCAGTTACGCCTCAGAGATCTCTGGAAACACCATATATTTT. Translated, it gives CASSYASEISGNTIYF.

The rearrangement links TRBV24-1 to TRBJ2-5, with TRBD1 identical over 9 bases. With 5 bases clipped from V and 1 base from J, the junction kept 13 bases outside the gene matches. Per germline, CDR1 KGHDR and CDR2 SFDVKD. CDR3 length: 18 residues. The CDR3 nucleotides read TGTGCCACCAGTGCTACTCAAGCCGGGACAGGGAGCCAAGAGACCCAGTACTTC. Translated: CATSATQAGTGSQETQYF.

CDR3 loop: CASSLVFTYEQYF. CDR3 DNA sequence: TGTGCCAGCAGCTTAGTCTTCACCTACGAGCAGTACTTC. This chain links TRBV11-1 with TRBJ2-7; D is uncertain. Germline assignment: CDR1 SGHAT and CDR2 FQDESV (reference sequence). V dropped 1 base and J dropped 2 bases, with 6 bases sitting between them. The CDR3 is 13 amino acids.

The CDR3 DNA sequence: TGTGCCAGCAGTCCCCACAGGTACTACGAGCAGTACGTC. Its translation is CASSPHRYYEQYV. This chain links TRBV2 with TRBJ2-7; D possibly corresponds to TRBD1 (5 bases). The germline CDR1 and CDR2 sequences are SNHLY and FYNNEI. Trimming left V 5 bases short and J 3 bases short, with 11 bases between. The CDR3 runs to 13 residues.

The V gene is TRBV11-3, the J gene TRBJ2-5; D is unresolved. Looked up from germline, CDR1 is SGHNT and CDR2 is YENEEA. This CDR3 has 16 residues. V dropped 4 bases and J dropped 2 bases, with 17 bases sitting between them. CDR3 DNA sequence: TGTGCCAGCAGCTCGGTAGGCGGCGACCCACAAGAGACCCAGTACTTC. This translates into CASSSVGGDPQETQYF.

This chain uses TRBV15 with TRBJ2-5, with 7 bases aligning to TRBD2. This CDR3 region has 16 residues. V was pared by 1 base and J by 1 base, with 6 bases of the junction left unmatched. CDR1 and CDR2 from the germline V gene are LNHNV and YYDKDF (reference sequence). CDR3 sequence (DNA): TGTGCCACCAGCAGAGTCGTGGGACTACCCCAAGAGACCCAGTACTTC. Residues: CATSRVVGLPQETQYF. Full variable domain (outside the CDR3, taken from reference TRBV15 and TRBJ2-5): DAMVIQNPRYQVTQFGKPVTLSCSQTLNHNVMYWYQQKSSQAPKLLFHYYDKDFNNEADTPDNFQSRRPNTSFCFLDIRSPGLGDTAMYLCATSRVVGLPQETQYFGPGTRLLVL.

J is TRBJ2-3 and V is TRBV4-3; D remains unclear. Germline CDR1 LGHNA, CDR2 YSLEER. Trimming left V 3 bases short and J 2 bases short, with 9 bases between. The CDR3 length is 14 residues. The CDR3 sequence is CASSHDSYTDTQYF. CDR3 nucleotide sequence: TGCGCCAGCAGCCACGATAGCTACACAGATACGCAGTATTTT.

CDR3 residues: CASRARGPHGYTF. The CDR3 coding sequence is TGCGCCAGCAGGGCCAGGGGGCCTCATGGCTACACCTTC. The V and J genes are TRBV10-1 and TRBJ1-2, with 8 positions matching TRBD1. This CDR3 has 13 residues. Trimming removed 6 bases from V and 6 bases from J; junction bases left unmatched: 6. Per the germline V gene, CDR1 is WNHNN and CDR2 is SYGVQD (reference sequence).

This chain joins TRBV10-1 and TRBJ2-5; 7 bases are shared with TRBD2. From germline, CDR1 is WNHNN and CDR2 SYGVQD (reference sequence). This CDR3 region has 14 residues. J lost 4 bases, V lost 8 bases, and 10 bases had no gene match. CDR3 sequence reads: CASEEGWGGETQYF. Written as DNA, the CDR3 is TGCGCCAGCGAGGAGGGATGGGGGGGAGAGACCCAGTACTTC.

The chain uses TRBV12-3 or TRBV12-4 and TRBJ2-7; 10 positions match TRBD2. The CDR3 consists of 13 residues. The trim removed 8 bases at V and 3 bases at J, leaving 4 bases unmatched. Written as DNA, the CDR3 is TGTGCCAGCTTAGCGGGAGGTCGCTACGAGCAGTACTTC. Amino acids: CASLAGGRYEQYF.

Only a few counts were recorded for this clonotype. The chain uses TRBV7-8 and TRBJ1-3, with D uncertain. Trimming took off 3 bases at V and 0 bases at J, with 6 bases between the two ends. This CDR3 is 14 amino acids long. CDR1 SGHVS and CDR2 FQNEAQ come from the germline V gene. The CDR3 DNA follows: TGTGCCAGCAGCTTTGGGAGCTCTGGAAACACCATATATTTT. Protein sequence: CASSFGSSGNTIYF.

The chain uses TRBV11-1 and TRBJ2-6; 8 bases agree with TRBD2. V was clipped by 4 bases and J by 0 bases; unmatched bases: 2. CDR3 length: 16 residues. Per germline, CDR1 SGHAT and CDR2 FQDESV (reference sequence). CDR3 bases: TGTGCCAGCAGCTGGGGGACTAGCTCTGGGGCCAACGTCCTGACTTTC. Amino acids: CASSWGTSSGANVLTF.

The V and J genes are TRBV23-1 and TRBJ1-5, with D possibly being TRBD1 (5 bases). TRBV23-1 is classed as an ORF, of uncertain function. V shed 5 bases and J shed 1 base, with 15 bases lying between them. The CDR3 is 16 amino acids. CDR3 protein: CASSVDWGESNQPQHF. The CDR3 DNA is TGCGCCAGCAGTGTTGATTGGGGGGAAAGCAATCAGCCCCAGCATTTT.

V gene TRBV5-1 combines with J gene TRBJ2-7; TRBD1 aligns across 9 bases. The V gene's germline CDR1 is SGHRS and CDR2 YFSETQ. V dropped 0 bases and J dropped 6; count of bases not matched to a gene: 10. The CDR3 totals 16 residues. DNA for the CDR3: TGCGCCAGCAGCTTGGGGGGACAGGGAACCTCTAGCGAGCAGTACGTC. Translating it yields CASSLGGQGTSSEQYV.

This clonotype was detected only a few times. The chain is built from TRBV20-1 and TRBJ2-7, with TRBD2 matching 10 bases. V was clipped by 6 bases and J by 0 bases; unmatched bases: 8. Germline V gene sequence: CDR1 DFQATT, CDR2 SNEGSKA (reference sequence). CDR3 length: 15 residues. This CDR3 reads CSARGTSGDSYEQYF. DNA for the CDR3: TGCAGTGCCCGAGGAACTAGCGGGGACTCCTACGAGCAGTACTTC.

The CDR3 coding sequence is TGTGCCATCCGACGACAGGAGAACACTGAAGCTTTCTTT. The encoded protein is CAIRRQENTEAFF. The chain is built from TRBV10-3 and TRBJ1-1; possibly TRBD1 for D (6 bases). Germline V lookup: CDR1 ENHRY, CDR2 SYGVKD. V gave up 8 bases and J gave up 1 base, with 11 bases separating them. The CDR3 has 13 amino acids.

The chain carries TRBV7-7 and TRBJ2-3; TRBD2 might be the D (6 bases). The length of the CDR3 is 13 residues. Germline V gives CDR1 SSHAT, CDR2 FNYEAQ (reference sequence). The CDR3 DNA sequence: TGTGCTTGGCAGGGCGGGGGCACAGATACGCAGTATTTT. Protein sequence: CAWQGGGTDTQYF.

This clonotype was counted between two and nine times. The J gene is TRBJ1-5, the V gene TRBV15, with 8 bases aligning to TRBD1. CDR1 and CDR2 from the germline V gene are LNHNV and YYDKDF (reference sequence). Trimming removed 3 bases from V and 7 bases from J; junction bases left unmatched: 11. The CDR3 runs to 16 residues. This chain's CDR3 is CATSRYQGAGWQPQHF. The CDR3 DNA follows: TGTGCCACCAGCAGGTATCAGGGGGCGGGATGGCAGCCCCAGCATTTT.

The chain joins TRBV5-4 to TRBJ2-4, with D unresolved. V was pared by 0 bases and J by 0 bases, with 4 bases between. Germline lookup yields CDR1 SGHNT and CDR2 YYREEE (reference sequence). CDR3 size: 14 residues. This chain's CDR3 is CASSLEAAKNIQYF. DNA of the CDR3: TGTGCCAGCAGCTTGGAGGCAGCCAAAAACATTCAGTACTTC.

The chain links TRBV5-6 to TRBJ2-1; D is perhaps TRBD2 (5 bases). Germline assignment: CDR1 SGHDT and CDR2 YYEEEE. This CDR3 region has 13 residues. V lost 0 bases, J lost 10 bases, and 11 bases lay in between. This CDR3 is CASSLVLSGEQFF. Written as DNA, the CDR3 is TGTGCCAGCAGCTTGGTGCTGTCGGGAGAGCAGTTCTTC.

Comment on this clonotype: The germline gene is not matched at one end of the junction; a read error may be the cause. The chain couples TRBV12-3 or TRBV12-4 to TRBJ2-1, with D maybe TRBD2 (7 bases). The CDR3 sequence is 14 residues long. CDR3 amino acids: CASSLAEGGHEQFF. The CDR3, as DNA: TGTGCCAGCAGTCTAGCGGAGGGGGGCCATGAGCAGTTCTTC.